This T cell receptor (beta chain) was identified during a study of blood T cell repertoires in COVID-19. The wider study: Researchers got acute and convalescent COVID-19 samples from the United States, Italy and Spain. Sources were T cells, B-cell-depleted T cells, or PBMCs; the material itself was cDNA or gDNA.

Original handling: Amplification of reference gene primers was used by the study to estimate nucleated cell counts. Method: immunoSEQ multiplex PCR; TCRdb's copy keeps in-frame clones and lacks some. V, J and clone size were drawn from that table, and D and trimming were deduced from the DNA. Of over 200,000 clones in the sample, around 81% are singletons; the top ten hold around 4.4%. The V end was cut by 3 bases, the J end by 7 bases, with 10 bases between. Germline values: CDR1 KGHSH, CDR2 LQKENI. This CDR3 has 13 amino acids. Source material: peripheral blood. The TCR was taken from a man between 50 and 59 years old with active or convalescent COVID-19. The chain has TRBV18 and TRBJ2-4; TRBD2 is a possible D gene (6 bases). The CDR3 DNA sequence: TGTGCCAGCTCACCGTCGGAGGGGAACATTCAGTACTTC. Translation gives CASSPSEGNIQYF.